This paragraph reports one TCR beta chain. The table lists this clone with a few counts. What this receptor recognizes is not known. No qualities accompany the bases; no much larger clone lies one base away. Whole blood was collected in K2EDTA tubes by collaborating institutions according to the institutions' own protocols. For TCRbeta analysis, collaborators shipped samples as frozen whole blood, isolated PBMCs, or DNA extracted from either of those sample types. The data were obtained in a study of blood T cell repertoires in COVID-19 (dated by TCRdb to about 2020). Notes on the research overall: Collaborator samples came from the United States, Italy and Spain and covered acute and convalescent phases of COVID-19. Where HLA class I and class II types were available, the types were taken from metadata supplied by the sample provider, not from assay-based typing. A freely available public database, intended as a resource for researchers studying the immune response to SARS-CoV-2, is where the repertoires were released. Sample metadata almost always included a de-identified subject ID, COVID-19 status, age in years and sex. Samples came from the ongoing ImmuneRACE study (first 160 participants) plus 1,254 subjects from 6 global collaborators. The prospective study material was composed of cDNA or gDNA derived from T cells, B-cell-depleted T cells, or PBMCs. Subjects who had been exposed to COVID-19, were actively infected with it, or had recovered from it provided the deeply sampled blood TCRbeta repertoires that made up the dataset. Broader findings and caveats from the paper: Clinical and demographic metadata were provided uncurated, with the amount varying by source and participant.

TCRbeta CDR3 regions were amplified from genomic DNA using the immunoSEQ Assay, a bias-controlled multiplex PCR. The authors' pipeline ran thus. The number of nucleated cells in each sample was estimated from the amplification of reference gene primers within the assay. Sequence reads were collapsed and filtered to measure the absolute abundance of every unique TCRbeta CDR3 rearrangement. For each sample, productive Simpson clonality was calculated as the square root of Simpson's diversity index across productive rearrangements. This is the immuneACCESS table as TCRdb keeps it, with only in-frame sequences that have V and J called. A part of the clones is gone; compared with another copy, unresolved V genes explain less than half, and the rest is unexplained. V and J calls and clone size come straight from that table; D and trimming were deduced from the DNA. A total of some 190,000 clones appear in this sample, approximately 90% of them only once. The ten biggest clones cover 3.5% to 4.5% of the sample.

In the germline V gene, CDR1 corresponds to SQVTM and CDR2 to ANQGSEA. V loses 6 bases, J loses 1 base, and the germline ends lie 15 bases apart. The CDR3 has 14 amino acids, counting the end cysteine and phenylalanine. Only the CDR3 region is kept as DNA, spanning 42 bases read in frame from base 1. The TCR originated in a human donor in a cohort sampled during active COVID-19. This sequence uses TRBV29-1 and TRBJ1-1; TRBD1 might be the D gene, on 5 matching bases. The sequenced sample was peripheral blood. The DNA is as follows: TGCAGCGTAGAGAGCTTTGGGGCGAACACTGAAGCTTTCTTT. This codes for CSVESFGANTEAFF.